These 26 T cell receptor beta chains share one sample of origin, sequenced in a study of shared clonotypes between healthy human individuals. TCRdb's table, derived via immunoSEQ multiplex PCR, lists solely in-frame clones and lacks some. Of 1 million to 1.3 million clones listed, about 84% are singletons. Sample: memory CD4+ T cells from PBMCs. Specified subset: CD45RA-negative fraction. These receptors were obtained from a man aged 18 to 30 in good health. Some clones in this sample may be carry-over from other donors' samples.

The chain has TRBV6-5 and TRBJ2-7; 10 nucleotides match TRBD1. Trimming cost V 8 bases and J 8 bases; bases outside gene matches: 12. Per the germline V gene, CDR1 is MNHEY and CDR2 is SVGAGI. The length of the CDR3 is 14 residues. The CDR3 DNA sequence: TGTGCCAGCGGATTTCCTCCGGGACAGGGGAAGCAGTACTTC. This sequence encodes CASGFPPGQGKQYF.

V is TRBV7-3 and J is TRBJ2-2; D not resolved. V was shortened by 0 bases and J by 3 bases, with 8 bases between the two germline ends. This CDR3 is built from 15 residues. Per the germline V gene, CDR1 is SGHTA and CDR2 is FQGTGA. CDR3 sequence: CASSLTPWDTGELFF. The CDR3 DNA sequence: TGTGCCAGCAGCTTAACCCCATGGGACACCGGGGAGCTGTTTTTT.

The chain combines TRBV7-9 with TRBJ1-2, with 7 positions matching TRBD1. Trimming cost V 6 bases and J 2 bases; bases outside gene matches: 9. The CDR3 runs to 15 residues. Germline V CDR1 and CDR2: SEHNR, FQNEAQ (reference sequence). CDR3 sequence: CASRSTGARNYGYTF. CDR3 bases: TGTGCCAGCAGGAGTACAGGGGCCCGCAACTATGGCTACACCTTC.

The V call is TRBV10-3, the J call TRBJ2-1, with TRBD2 as a possible D gene (5 bases). Germline V CDR1 and CDR2: ENHRY, SYGVKD. The ends were cut back, 10 bases at V and 0 bases at J, with 13 bases in the middle. The CDR3 has 14 amino acids. The CDR3 protein is CATLVGSSYNEQFF. The CDR3 DNA is TGTGCCACCCTGGTTGGGAGCTCCTACAATGAGCAGTTCTTC.

This clone came up a few times. This chain connects TRBV10-1 to TRBJ2-3; 7 bases agree with TRBD2. Germline V CDR1 and CDR2: WNHNN, SYGVQD (reference sequence). This CDR3 has 15 residues. V lost 6 bases and J lost 7; bases outside the gene matches: 13. CDR3 amino acids: CASSEEAGVTHTQYF. Written as DNA, the CDR3 is TGCGCCAGCAGCGAGGAGGCGGGAGTAACACATACGCAGTATTTT.

This sequence joins TRBV28 and TRBJ2-1; TRBD2 agrees at 11 bases. V shed 9 bases and J 8 bases; nucleotides not matched to a gene: 6. The CDR3 extends over 13 amino acids. Germline V gene data show CDR1 as MDHEN and CDR2 as SYDVKM. In DNA, the CDR3 is TGTGCCAGTAGACTAGCGGGAAAATATGAGCAGTTCTTC. Translating it yields CASRLAGKYEQFF.

The J gene is TRBJ2-1, the V gene TRBV6-5; TRBD2 agrees at 9 bases. Germline assignment: CDR1 MNHEY and CDR2 SVGAGI. With 7 bases clipped from V and 9 bases from J, the junction kept 4 bases outside the gene matches. The CDR3 runs to 12 residues. The CDR3 region is CASTKTSGEQFF. The CDR3 coding sequence is TGTGCCAGCACTAAGACTAGCGGTGAGCAGTTCTTC.

This chain joins TRBV27 and TRBJ1-4; D remains unclear. The CDR3 runs 15 residues. Between the trimmed V and J ends, which lost 4 bases and 7 bases, there was a span of 16 bases. CDR1 is MNHEY, CDR2 SMNVEV, per germline (reference sequence). CDR3 region: CASSSTPGMIEKLFF. In DNA, the CDR3 is TGTGCCAGCAGTTCCACCCCAGGCATGATTGAAAAACTGTTTTTT.

This chain uses TRBV7-2 with TRBJ2-1, with 12 bases matching TRBD2. Germline CDR1 and CDR2: SGHTA and FQGNSA. Unmatched junction bases numbered 8, after V lost 1 base and J lost 10 bases. The CDR3 loop spans 16 amino acids. The CDR3 here is CASSLGLAGARREQFF. CDR3 in DNA: TGTGCCAGCAGCTTAGGACTAGCGGGAGCCCGGAGGGAGCAGTTCTTC.

The DNA for the CDR3 is TGTGCCAGTAGTTGGCAGGGAGGAACAGATACGCAGTATTTT. Amino acid sequence: CASSWQGGTDTQYF. The chain carries TRBV19 and TRBJ2-3; a possible D gene is TRBD2 (6 bases). This CDR3 spans 14 amino acids. Germline V gives CDR1 LNHDA, CDR2 SQIVND (reference sequence). V was trimmed by 5 bases and J by 3 bases, leaving 12 bases between them.

This clone has ten or more counts. CDR3 loop: CASKNRQGVNEQYF. CDR3 coding DNA: TGTGCCAGCAAGAACCGGCAGGGGGTAAACGAGCAGTACTTC. The chain is built from TRBV2 and TRBJ2-7; TRBD1 matches at 7 bases. CDR1 and CDR2 (germline): SNHLY, FYNNEI. The CDR3 has 14 residues. V shed 7 bases and J 5 bases; nucleotides not matched to a gene: 11. The entire variable domain, with the rest obtained from reference TRBV2 and TRBJ2-7, is as follows: EPEVTQTPSHQVTQMGQEVILRCVPISNHLYFYWYRQILGQKVEFLVSFYNNEISEKSEIFDDQFSVERPDGSNFTLKIRSTKLEDSAMYFCASKNRQGVNEQYFGPGTRLTVT.

Concerning this clone itself: Other DNA sequences in this specimen translate into the identical CDR3. CDR3 region: CASSPTRQGGNTEAFF. DNA for the CDR3: TGTGCCAGCAGCCCTACTCGACAGGGGGGGAACACTGAAGCTTTCTTT. The genes are TRBV7-9 and TRBJ1-1; 9 nucleotides match TRBD1. After removal of 5 bases from V and 1 base from J, the junction contained 8 bases not matched to a gene. Germline values: CDR1 SEHNR, CDR2 FQNEAQ (reference sequence). This CDR3 is built from 16 residues.

With regard to this clone: This may stem from a read error, because a much larger clone lies one nucleotide away. The same CDR3 arises from other DNA sequences in this sample as well. V usage is TRBV7-9 and J usage is TRBJ2-3; D is uncertain. V was clipped by 1 base and J by 0 bases, with 5 bases between them. The CDR3 loop spans 14 amino acids. Germline CDR1 and CDR2: SEHNR and FQNEAQ (reference sequence). CDR3 in amino acids: CASSLGVSTDTQYF. The DNA of the CDR3 is TGTGCCAGCAGCTTAGGAGTAAGCACAGATACGCAGTATTTT. Based on the CDR3 plus reference TRBV7-9 and TRBJ2-3, the full variable domain is DTGVSQNPRHKITKRGQNVTFRCDPISEHNRLYWYRQTLGQGPEFLTYFQNEAQLEKSRLLSDRFSAERPKGSFSTLEIQRTEQGDSAMYLCASSLGVSTDTQYFGPGTRLTVL.

On this clone itself: It may be a read error: a sequence one base away is much more abundant. The chain is built from TRBV5-1 and TRBJ2-5, with D tentatively TRBD2 (5 bases). The CDR3 totals 14 residues. V was pared by 8 bases and J by 6 bases, with 20 bases between. Germline V CDR1 and CDR2: SGHRS, YFSETQ. In DNA form, the CDR3 reads TGCGCCAGTTCCGGGTTAAAGGGAGAAAAGACCCAGTACTTC. The encoded protein is CASSGLKGEKTQYF.

The genes are TRBV7-2 and TRBJ2-4, with 7 bases identical to TRBD2. V gave up 5 bases and J gave up 10 bases; unmatched junction bases: 14. The CDR3 is 15 residues long. The germline V gene encodes CDR1 SGHTA and CDR2 FQGNSA. The CDR3 DNA sequence: TGTGCCAGCAGCCGTCTAGCGGACCGGGGGGTTATTCAGTACTTC. Translating gives CASSRLADRGVIQYF.

The chain joins TRBV9 to TRBJ1-1; D is uncertain. V lost 0 bases, J lost 8 bases, and 17 bases lay in between. The CDR3 length is 15 residues. Germline loops: CDR1 SGDLS, CDR2 YYNGEE. CDR3 sequence (DNA): TGTGCCAGCAGCGTAGATGGGTCGGAAAGTAGAGAAGCTTTCTTT. It is translated as CASSVDGSESREAFF. The full variable domain, completed using reference TRBV9 and TRBJ1-1, is DSGVTQTPKHLITATGQRVTLRCSPRSGDLSVYWYQQSLDQGLQFLIQYYNGEERAKGNILERFSAQQFPDLHSELNLSSLELGDSALYFCASSVDGSESREAFFGQGTRLTVV.

This chain joins TRBV19 and TRBJ1-2; D is ambiguous. The CDR3 is made up of 13 amino acids. Trimming removed 6 bases at V and 4 bases at J, with 12 bases between. Germline V gives CDR1 LNHDA, CDR2 SQIVND (reference sequence). CDR3 amino acids: CASSPGRIYGYTF. CDR3 nucleotides: TGTGCCAGTAGCCCTGGCAGGATCTATGGCTACACCTTC. The full variable domain, its missing parts supplied by reference TRBV19 and TRBJ1-2, is DGGITQSPKYLFRKEGQNVTLSCEQNLNHDAMYWYRQDPGQGLRLIYYSQIVNDFQKGDIAEGYSVSREKKESFPLTVTSAQKNPTAFYLCASSPGRIYGYTFGSGTRLTVV.

The V call is TRBV9, the J call TRBJ1-4; TRBD1 matches 7 bases. V shed 6 bases and J 6 bases; nucleotides not matched to a gene: 11. Germline V gene data show CDR1 as SGDLS and CDR2 as YYNGEE. The CDR3 is made up of 15 amino acids. The DNA for the CDR3 is TGTGCCAGCACCCAGGGGTCCAGGGGGGATGAAAAACTGTTTTTT. Translated, it gives CASTQGSRGDEKLFF.

This sequence joins TRBV9 and TRBJ2-1; D unresolved. This CDR3 is built from 15 residues. V lost 0 bases to trimming and J lost 0 bases, with 7 bases between them. Looked up from germline, CDR1 is SGDLS and CDR2 is YYNGEE. CDR3 nucleotides: TGTGCCAGCAGCGTAGACAGTTCCTCCTACAATGAGCAGTTCTTC. The encoded protein is CASSVDSSSYNEQFF.

In its sample, this clone was seen a few times. The chain employs TRBV2 and TRBJ1-1; D is unresolved. Germline values: CDR1 SNHLY, CDR2 FYNNEI. This CDR3 comprises 11 residues. V was shortened by 7 bases and J by 11 bases, with 14 bases between the two germline ends. The CDR3 loop reads CASMILGKAFF. The DNA for the CDR3 is TGTGCCAGCATGATTCTAGGGAAGGCTTTCTTT.

The V and J genes are TRBV6-6 and TRBJ2-1; D might be TRBD2 (5 bases). The germline V and J ends were trimmed by 2 bases and 7 bases, with 9 bases remaining between them. The CDR3 length is 13 residues. Germline lookup yields CDR1 MNHNY and CDR2 SVGAGI (reference sequence). DNA of the CDR3: TGTGCCAGCAGTTACGTGTCGGGGAATGAGCAGTTCTTC. It codes for CASSYVSGNEQFF.

The rearrangement uses TRBV27 and TRBJ2-7; the match to TRBD1 covers 10 bases. The CDR3 loop spans 16 amino acids. The ends lost 1 base at V and 2 bases at J; junction bases unmatched: 5. Germline V gene data show CDR1 as MNHEY and CDR2 as SMNVEV (reference sequence). CDR3 region: CASSLLSGTGAYEQYF. The CDR3, as DNA: TGTGCCAGCAGTTTATTGTCGGGGACAGGGGCCTACGAGCAGTACTTC.

The rearrangement uses TRBV29-1 and TRBJ1-4, with D possibly matching TRBD1 (6 bases). This CDR3 contains 13 residues. The ends were cut back, 4 bases at V and 8 bases at J, with 14 bases in the middle. Per germline, CDR1 SQVTM and CDR2 ANQGSEA. This chain's CDR3 is CSVATGFWEKLFF. For the CDR3, the DNA is TGCAGCGTTGCAACAGGGTTTTGGGAAAAACTGTTTTTT.

V and J are TRBV14 and TRBJ2-1; 13 bases agree with TRBD2. CDR1 and CDR2 (germline): SGHDN, FVKESK. This CDR3 is built from 16 residues. With 4 bases clipped from V and 7 bases from J, the junction kept 7 bases outside the gene matches. CDR3 in amino acids: CASSPRLAGGWNEQFF. CDR3 nucleotides: TGTGCCAGCAGCCCCCGACTAGCGGGAGGATGGAATGAGCAGTTCTTC.

The J gene is TRBJ2-7, the V gene TRBV28, with 12 bases that match TRBD1. Germline CDR1 is MDHEN and CDR2 is SYDVKM. The CDR3 is 16 residues long. The V gene end was trimmed by 6 bases and the J gene end by 4 bases; junction bases not matched to a gene: 10. The CDR3 loop reads CASSGLGQGARYEQYF. The DNA of the CDR3 is TGTGCCAGCAGCGGATTGGGACAGGGGGCTAGGTACGAGCAGTACTTC.

The V gene is TRBV28, the J gene TRBJ1-2; D unclear. Trimming shortened V by 3 bases and J by 4 bases, and 12 bases separated the two germline ends. CDR1 MDHEN and CDR2 SYDVKM come from the germline V gene. CDR3 size: 14 residues. CDR3 sequence (DNA): TGTGCCAGCAGTTTTTTTGCAGATAGCTATGGCTACACCTTC. Its translation is CASSFFADSYGYTF.